The clone carrying this T cell receptor (beta chain) has more than one count but fewer than ten. The investigators reverse transcribed all of the isolated RNA, so they sequenced expressed TCRB transcripts. Method: immunoSEQ multiplex PCR; TCRdb's copy keeps in-frame clones and lacks some. The profile shows 150,000 to 160,000 clones, more than 9.5% of them singletons. The record originates from a study of beta chain features in type 1 diabetes. Trimming cost V 5 bases and J 4 bases, with 14 bases left between them. From germline, CDR1 is SGHVS and CDR2 FQNEAQ. The CDR3 loop spans 15 amino acids. The J gene is TRBJ1-4, the V gene TRBV7-8; D is uncertain. The sample was central memory CD4+ T cells from blood. This TCR was sampled from a man aged 18 to 35 in good health. The CDR3 coding sequence is TGTGCCAGCAGCCTGGCGGGGAGGAGTAATGAAAAACTGTTTTTT. It specifies CASSLAGRSNEKLFF.